These 4 T cell receptor beta chains originate from one sample sequenced in a study of blood T cells in healthy people across ages. A second PCR of 7 to 11 cycles used a sample-barcoded 5' primer and a J-beta primer mix. TCRdb ran MiXCR on the 5' RACE reads and lists one entry per CDR3 protein. The table includes 650,000 to 900,000 distinct CDR3 sequences, approximately 59% detected once. The sample consisted of blood. Receptor source: a young man in good health.

The chain recombines TRBV5-1 with TRBJ2-7, with TRBD1 matching over 7 bases. This CDR3 is 15 amino acids long. Trimming took 4 bases from V and 7 from J; bases not matched to a gene: 14. CDR1 SGHRS and CDR2 YFSETQ come from the germline V gene. CDR3 DNA sequence: TGCGCCAGCAGCCTCCGGGACAGAGCTCCGGGGGAGCAGTACTTC. It is translated as CASSLRDRAPGEQYF.

In this sample, this clonotype turned up a few times. This chain joins TRBV18 and TRBJ1-1, with 7 positions matching TRBD1. V gave up 6 bases and J gave up 1 base; unmatched junction bases: 8. Per germline, CDR1 KGHSH and CDR2 LQKENI. This CDR3 has 15 residues. CDR3 bases: TGTGCCAGCTCCCAGCGGACAGGAAGGAACACTGAAGCTTTCTTT. Translating it yields CASSQRTGRNTEAFF.

The CDR3 spells CASNFVAGASGVSYNEQFF. As DNA, the CDR3 is TGTGCCAGCAATTTCGTCGCGGGAGCTAGCGGGGTATCCTACAATGAGCAGTTCTTC. This sequence joins TRBV2 and TRBJ2-1, with 9 bases lining up with TRBD2. The junction had 17 bases not matched to a gene; V was cut back by 7 bases and J by 1 base. The CDR3 is 19 amino acids. CDR1 is SNHLY, CDR2 FYNNEI, per germline.

The rearrangement joins TRBV7-3 to TRBJ1-1, with D possibly TRBD1 on 5 matching bases. Trimming pared 1 base from V and 4 bases from J, leaving 10 bases between. Germline CDR1 and CDR2: SGHTA and FQGTGA. The CDR3 loop spans 14 amino acids. The CDR3 region is CASSLMAGSTEAFF. In DNA, the CDR3 is TGTGCCAGCAGCTTAATGGCAGGGAGCACTGAAGCTTTCTTT. Full variable domain (rest looked up from reference TRBV7-3 and TRBJ1-1): GAGVSQTPSNKVTEKGKYVELRCDPISGHTALYWYRQSLGQGPEFLIYFQGTGAADDSGLPNDRFFAVRPEGSVSTLKIQRTERGDSAVYLCASSLMAGSTEAFFGQGTRLTVV.